The source of this T cell receptor (beta chain) is a study of T-cell memory formation after mild COVID-19. Whole-study findings and limits: A second wave expanding day 15 to 37 was CD4+-biased; contracting clones were balanced.

This clonotype showed up just a few times. Antigen: not known. The V and J ends lost 5 bases and 3 bases respectively, with 10 bases between them. Germline lookup yields CDR1 SGHTA and CDR2 FQGNSA. The CDR3 is 14 residues long. TCRdb reprocessed the 5' RACE reads via MiXCR and lists one record per CDR3 protein. The profile shows hundreds of thousands of distinct CDR3 sequences, 8% to 10% of them singletons. This TCR was recovered from a young man who had mild COVID-19 (a few samples of this study predate the infection). Cell type and time point are not known. The chain links TRBV7-2 to TRBJ1-4; D remains unclear. Sequenced input: PBMCs or a T cell subset sorted from them (not recorded which). The CDR3 sequence: CASSQRRANEKLFF. As DNA, the CDR3 is TGTGCCAGCAGCCAACGCCGGGCTAATGAAAAACTGTTTTTT.